The clone carrying this T cell receptor beta chain was counted only a few times. The antigen remains undetermined. This specimen comes from a study of cytomegalovirus exposure and HLA in healthy donors. Study outcomes and limitations: Further analysis, carried out later, found HLA-associated TCR beta chains more clonally expanded than equally common other chains. In a later analysis, the majority of CMV-associated beta chains seemingly showed HLA restriction. Per published reports, the classifier diagnosed cytomegalovirus status with high specificity and sensitivity.

Primers: 60 Vbeta forward and 13 Jbeta reverse. Libraries were prepared by immunoSEQ multiplex PCR; TCRdb keeps only in-frame clonotypes and omits some of them. The sample holds fewer than 250,000 clones, approximately 78% seen once. This CDR3 has 14 residues. The V gene's germline CDR1 is SNHLY and CDR2 FYNNEI. Trimming cost V 6 bases and J 4 bases, with 12 bases left between them. This TCR came from a male donor in good health and CMV-seronegative. The chain combines TRBV2 with TRBJ1-4, with D perhaps TRBD1 (6 bases). The sample consisted of PBMCs. This CDR3 reads CASRGQVVNEKLFF. The CDR3 nucleotides read TGTGCCAGCAGGGGACAAGTTGTTAATGAAAAACTGTTTTTT.